One TCR beta chain is described in this entry. These data originate in a study of control samples from healthy donors and cancer patients. Clones were read by immunoSEQ multiplex PCR, and TCRdb kept only the in-frame ones, dropping some. The repertoire has 95,000 to 130,000 clones, 88% of them found once; the top ten carry roughly 2.5%. The material sequenced was blood. The origin of this receptor is a woman in her 70s in good health.

CDR3 sequence reads: CASSPDRGMSTDTQYF. CDR3 sequence (DNA): TGTGCCAGCAGCCCCGACAGGGGTATGAGCACAGATACGCAGTATTTT. The chain uses TRBV5-8 and TRBJ2-3; 8 bases fit TRBD1. There are 16 residues in the CDR3. After removal of 4 bases from V and 0 bases from J, the junction contained 7 bases not matched to a gene. Germline CDR1 SGHTS, CDR2 YDEGEE.